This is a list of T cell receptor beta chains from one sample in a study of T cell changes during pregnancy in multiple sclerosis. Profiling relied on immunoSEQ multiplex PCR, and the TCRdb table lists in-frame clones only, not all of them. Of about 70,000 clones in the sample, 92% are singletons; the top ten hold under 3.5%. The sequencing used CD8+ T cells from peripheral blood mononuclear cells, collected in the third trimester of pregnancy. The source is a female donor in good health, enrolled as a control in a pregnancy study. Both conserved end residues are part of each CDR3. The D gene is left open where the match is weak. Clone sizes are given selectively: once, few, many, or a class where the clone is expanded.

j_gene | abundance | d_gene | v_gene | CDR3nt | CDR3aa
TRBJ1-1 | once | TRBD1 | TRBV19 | TGTGCCAGTAGTATTTATGAGGGGGCGATCCCCACTGAAGCTTTCTTT | CASSIYEGAIPTEAFF
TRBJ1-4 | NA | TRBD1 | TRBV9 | TGTGCCAGCAGCACCCTCGACAGGGGGAGAAATGAAAAACTGTTTTTT | CASSTLDRGRNEKLFF
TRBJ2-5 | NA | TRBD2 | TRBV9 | TGTGCCAGCAGCCCTCTGGGGGGGTCACAAGAGACCCAGTACTTC | CASSPLGGSQETQYF
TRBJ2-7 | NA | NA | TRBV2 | TGTGCCAGCAGTGAAGCGGTCCAGACTAGCTCCTACGAGCAGTACTTC | CASSEAVQTSSYEQYF
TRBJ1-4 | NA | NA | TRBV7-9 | TGTGCCAGCAGCTCTGGACTCGCGAATGTTGAAAAACTGTTTTTT | CASSSGLANVEKLFF
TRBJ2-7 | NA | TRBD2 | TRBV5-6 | TGTGCCAGCAGCTTGGCCGGCGGGGGGTCAGCCTACGAGCAGTACTTC | CASSLAGGGSAYEQYF
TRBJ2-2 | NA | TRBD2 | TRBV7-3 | TGTGCCAGCAGCTTAACTAGCGGGGGCAGGGACACCGGGGAGCTGTTTTTT | CASSLTSGGRDTGELFF
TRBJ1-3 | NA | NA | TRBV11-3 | TGTGCCAGCAGCCCTAAACGGGGGAAATCGACCCCAGGAAACACCATATATTTT | CASSPKRGKSTPGNTIYF
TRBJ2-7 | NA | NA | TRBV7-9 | TGTGCCAGCAGCCCCCCACAGAGCTCCTACGAGCAGTACTTC | CASSPPQSSYEQYF
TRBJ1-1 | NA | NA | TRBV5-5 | TGTGCCAGCAACTGGGGAGGGGAGATGAACACTGAAGCTTTCTTT | CASNWGGEMNTEAFF
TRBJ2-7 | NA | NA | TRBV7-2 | TGTGCCAGCAGCTTATCAGGTCTAGACAGAAGGGTGAGCTACGAGCAGTACTTC | CASSLSGLDRRVSYEQYF
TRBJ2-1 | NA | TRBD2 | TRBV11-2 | TGTGCCAGCAGCACCCCGGGACTAGCGGCCTACAATGAGCAGTTCTTC | CASSTPGLAAYNEQFF
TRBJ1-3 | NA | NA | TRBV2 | TGTGCCACCGACCGACAGAACTCTGGAAACACCATATATTTT | CATDRQNSGNTIYF
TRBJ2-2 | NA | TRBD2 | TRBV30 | TGTGCCTGGAGGGGGGGACTAGCGGGGGTGAACACCGGGGAGCTGTTTTTT | CAWRGGLAGVNTGELFF
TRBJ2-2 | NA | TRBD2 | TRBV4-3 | TGCGCCAGCAGCCAAGACACTAGCGGGCAAGGGGAGCTGTTTTTT | CASSQDTSGQGELFF
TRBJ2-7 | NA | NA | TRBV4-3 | TGCGCCAGCAGCCACGGTTACGAGCAGTACTTC | CASSHGYEQYF
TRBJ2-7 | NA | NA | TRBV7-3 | TGTGCCAGCAGCGCCACAGGGAACCCCTACGAGCAGTACTTC | CASSATGNPYEQYF
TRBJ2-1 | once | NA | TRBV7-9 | TGTGCCAGCAGCCCCCGGCTAGCCGGCGGCTCCTACAATGAGCAGTTCTTC | CASSPRLAGGSYNEQFF
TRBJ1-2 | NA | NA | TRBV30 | TGTGCCTGGGGGAGCCTTCTTGGCTATGGCTACACCTTC | CAWGSLLGYGYTF
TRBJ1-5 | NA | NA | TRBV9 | TGTGCCAGCAGCGTAGACTTACGTGGCAATCAGCCCCAGCATTTT | CASSVDLRGNQPQHF